This T cell receptor (beta chain) was sequenced in a study of blood T cells in healthy people across ages. Findings of the study overall: There was no known CMV status for donors, so expanded clonotype changes were possibly confounded.

Primers used in a second PCR of roughly 6 to 12 cycles were a sample-barcoded 5' primer and a J-beta primer mix. TCRdb reanalysed the 5' RACE reads using MiXCR and keeps one entry per CDR3 protein. The sample lists roughly 1.5 million distinct CDR3 sequences, approximately 43% occurring once. Note on this clonotype: The antigen is undetermined.

The clonotype was recovered from a woman aged 18-35 years in good health. Material for sequencing was blood.

The CDR3 spells CATSRGEVAEFNQPQHF. CDR3 bases: TGTGCCACCAGCAGGGGTGAGGTGGCAGAGTTCAATCAGCCCCAGCATTTT. The chain couples TRBV15 to TRBJ1-5, with D uncertain. In germline, CDR1 is LNHNV, CDR2 YYDKDF (reference sequence). Trimming stripped 3 bases from V and 3 bases from J, with 18 bases between. This CDR3 is built from 17 residues.